This is a list of T cell receptor beta chains from one sample in a study of T cell responses to AZD1222 COVID-19 vaccine. Sequencing used immunoSEQ multiplex PCR; TCRdb keeps in-frame clones, though not all of them. The table has 70,000 to 95,000 clones, approximately 90% seen once; the top ten hold around 5.1%. The sample in question was peripheral blood, obtained on day 0 of MenACWY control vaccination. The receptors derive from an adult in good health. Each CDR3 is given with its conserved first and last residue. The order of the fields is J gene, D gene, V gene, clone size, CDR3 protein, CDR3 DNA. D genes are given only for firm matches. Not every row has a clone size; where given, it reads once, few, many or a size class.

TRBJ1-2 | - | TRBV5-6 | - | CASSWGYGYTF | TGTGCCAGCAGCTGGGGATATGGCTACACCTTC
TRBJ1-1 | - | TRBV28 | - | CASSPGQRTEAFF | TGTGCCAGCAGCCCCGGACAGAGGACTGAAGCTTTCTTT
TRBJ2-3 | TRBD2 | TRBV7-9 | - | CASSTAVAGTADTQYF | TGTGCCAGCAGCACAGCGGTAGCGGGAACAGCAGATACGCAGTATTTT
TRBJ2-1 | TRBD2 | TRBV24-1 | - | CATSDRLARDDNEQFF | TGTGCCACCAGTGACAGACTAGCCAGGGATGACAATGAGCAGTTCTTC
TRBJ1-2 | TRBD1 | TRBV15 | - | CATSLSVTGWGGYGYTF | TGTGCCACCAGCCTAAGCGTGACAGGGTGGGGAGGCTATGGCTACACCTTC
TRBJ1-5 | - | TRBV30 | - | CAWSAGGVSQPQHF | TGTGCCTGGAGTGCGGGAGGGGTGAGCCAGCCCCAGCATTTT
TRBJ2-2 | - | TRBV7-9 | - | CASSLEPEGTGELFF | TGTGCCAGCAGCTTAGAACCCGAGGGGACCGGGGAGCTGTTTTTT
TRBJ2-6 | TRBD1 | TRBV6-5 | - | CATTPGGGANVLTF | TGTGCCACCACTCCAGGGGGAGGGGCCAACGTCCTGACTTTC
TRBJ2-3 | - | TRBV30 | - | CAWSATGDTQYF | TGTGCCTGGAGTGCGACCGGAGATACGCAGTATTTT
TRBJ2-2 | - | TRBV30 | - | CAWGQLNTGELFF | TGTGCCTGGGGACAGTTGAACACCGGGGAGCTGTTTTTT
TRBJ2-1 | - | TRBV11-2 | - | CASSYAMNEQFF | TGTGCCAGCAGCTACGCTATGAATGAGCAGTTCTTC
TRBJ2-1 | - | TRBV5-1 | - | CASSVRDGTYNEQFF | TGCGCCAGCAGCGTCCGGGACGGTACATACAATGAGCAGTTCTTC
TRBJ2-3 | - | TRBV29-1 | - | CSAGALLDTQYF | TGCAGCGCAGGGGCATTATTAGATACGCAGTATTTT
TRBJ2-7 | TRBD2 | TRBV7-2 | once | CASSSVSGRAYEQYF | TGTGCCAGCAGCTCTGTGAGCGGGAGGGCCTACGAGCAGTACTTC
TRBJ1-3 | - | TRBV5-4 | once | CASSLEPGAGNTIYF | TGTGCCAGCAGCTTGGAGCCGGGGGCAGGAAACACCATATATTTT
TRBJ1-2 | - | TRBV28 | - | CASSDDTYYGYTF | TGTGCCAGCAGTGACGACACCTACTATGGCTACACCTTC
TRBJ1-5 | - | TRBV28 | - | CASRPGQINQPQHF | TGTGCCAGCAGACCTGGACAGATCAATCAGCCCCAGCATTTT
TRBJ2-2 | TRBD2 | TRBV19 | - | CASSIKGLAGDRGTGELFF | TGTGCCAGTAGTATAAAGGGACTAGCGGGAGATAGGGGCACCGGGGAGCTGTTTTTT
TRBJ2-1 | - | TRBV18 | - | CASSRERGSNEQFF | TGTGCCAGCTCACGAGAAAGGGGGTCCAATGAGCAGTTCTTC
TRBJ1-1 | - | TRBV19 | - | CASSMRGGAEAFF | TGTGCCAGTAGTATGCGGGGTGGCGCTGAAGCTTTCTTT
TRBJ1-4 | - | TRBV5-1 | - | CASSLTGEREKLFF | TGCGCCAGCAGCTTGACGGGGGAGAGGGAAAAACTGTTTTTT
TRBJ2-1 | TRBD1 | TRBV27 | - | CASSFDRGTHNEQFF | TGTGCCAGCAGTTTCGACAGGGGGACCCACAATGAGCAGTTCTTC
TRBJ2-7 | - | TRBV15 | - | CATSTDGFSYEQYF | TGTGCCACCAGCACAGACGGATTCTCCTACGAGCAGTACTTC
TRBJ1-6 | - | TRBV5-1 | - | CASSTGRDNSPLHF | TGCGCCAGCAGCACTGGACGGGATAATTCACCCCTCCACTTT
TRBJ2-1 | - | TRBV6-4 | - | CASSVEAGIAYNEQFF | TGTGCCAGCAGTGTAGAGGCGGGGATCGCCTACAATGAGCAGTTCTTC
TRBJ1-3 | TRBD1 | TRBV30 | - | CAWSVRTGLGNTIYF | TGTGCCTGGAGTGTACGGACAGGTTTAGGAAACACCATATATTTT
TRBJ1-5 | - | TRBV19 | few | CASSISLENQPQHF | TGTGCCAGTAGTATTTCGCTAGAGAATCAGCCCCAGCATTTT
TRBJ1-5 | - | TRBV5-4 | - | CASSFHDSNQPQHF | TGTGCCAGCAGTTTCCACGACAGCAATCAGCCCCAGCATTTT
TRBJ2-1 | - | TRBV7-2 | - | CASRSWLPYNEQFF | TGTGCCAGCAGGTCTTGGCTACCCTACAATGAGCAGTTCTTC
TRBJ2-3 | - | TRBV28 | - | CASSLLSGIDTQYF | TGTGCCAGCAGTTTATTGTCAGGGATAGATACGCAGTATTTT
TRBJ2-5 | - | TRBV18 | - | CASSPQRGGGQETQYF | TGTGCCAGCTCACCACAGAGGGGAGGGGGCCAAGAGACCCAGTACTTC
TRBJ2-2 | - | TRBV10-2 | - | CASSSQGANTGELFF | TGCGCCAGCAGTTCCCAGGGAGCGAACACCGGGGAGCTGTTTTTT
TRBJ1-2 | TRBD1 | TRBV27 | - | CASSRDRALYGYTF | TGTGCCAGCAGCCGGGACAGGGCACTCTATGGCTACACCTTC
TRBJ1-1 | - | TRBV3-1/TRBV3-2 | - | CASSLGGVENTEAFF | TGTGCCAGCAGCCTAGGCGGGGTGGAGAACACTGAAGCTTTCTTT
TRBJ2-7 | TRBD2 | TRBV5-1 | - | CASSPTGTSGSYEQYF | TGCGCCAGCAGCCCGACCGGGACTAGCGGGTCCTACGAGCAGTACTTC
TRBJ1-1 | - | TRBV7-9 | - | CASSPRSGQLNTEAFF | TGTGCCAGCAGCCCACGCTCAGGACAGCTGAACACTGAAGCTTTCTTT
TRBJ1-5 | - | TRBV5-6 | - | CASSIGDNQPQHF | TGTGCCAGCAGCATCGGAGATAATCAGCCCCAGCATTTT
TRBJ1-6 | - | TRBV5-1 | few | CASSFIAGRNSPLHF | TGCGCCAGCAGCTTTATTGCAGGTAGAAATTCACCCCTCCACTTT
TRBJ1-4 | - | TRBV20-1 | - | CSASRGGLVEKLFF | TGCAGTGCTAGTAGAGGGGGGTTAGTAGAAAAACTGTTTTTT
TRBJ1-6 | - | TRBV20-1 | - | CSASKSVARGNSPLHF | TGCAGTGCTAGTAAATCAGTGGCCCGGGGGAATTCACCCCTCCACTTT
TRBJ2-3 | - | TRBV11-2 | - | CASSLVPSRTDTQYF | TGTGCCAGCAGCTTAGTGCCTAGCCGCACAGATACGCAGTATTTT
TRBJ2-3 | - | TRBV7-8 | - | CASSLSGGTDTQYF | TGTGCCAGCAGCTTATCCGGGGGCACAGATACGCAGTATTTT